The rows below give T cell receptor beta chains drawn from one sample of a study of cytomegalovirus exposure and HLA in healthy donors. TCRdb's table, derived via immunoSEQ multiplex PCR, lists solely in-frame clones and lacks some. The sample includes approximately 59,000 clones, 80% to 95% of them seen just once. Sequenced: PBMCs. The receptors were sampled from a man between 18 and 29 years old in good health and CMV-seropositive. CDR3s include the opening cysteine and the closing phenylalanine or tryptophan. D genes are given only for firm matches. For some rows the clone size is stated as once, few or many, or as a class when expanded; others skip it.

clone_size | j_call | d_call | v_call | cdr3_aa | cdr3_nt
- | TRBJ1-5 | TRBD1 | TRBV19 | CASRDRAINQPQHF | TGTGCCAGTAGGGACAGGGCGATCAATCAGCCCCAGCATTTT
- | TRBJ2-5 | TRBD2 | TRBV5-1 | CASSPNAGGEMETQYF | TGCGCCAGCAGCCCGAATGCGGGAGGGGAGATGGAGACCCAGTACTTC
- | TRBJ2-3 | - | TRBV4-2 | CASSQAPEGGTDTQYF | TGTGCCAGCAGCCAAGCCCCGGAGGGAGGCACAGATACGCAGTATTTT
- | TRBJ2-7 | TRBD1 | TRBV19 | CASSAPDRGLQYF | TGTGCCAGTAGTGCCCCGGACAGGGGGCTACAGTACTTC
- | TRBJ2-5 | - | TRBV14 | CASSQGAAIDETQYF | TGTGCCAGCAGCCAGGGGGCGGCTATCGATGAGACCCAGTACTTC
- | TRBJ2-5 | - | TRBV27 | CASSLRGETQYF | TGTGCCAGCAGTTTACGCGGGGAGACCCAGTACTTC
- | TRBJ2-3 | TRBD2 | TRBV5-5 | CASSLVLAGGTSTDTQYF | TGTGCCAGCAGCTTGGTACTAGCGGGAGGGACTAGCACAGATACGCAGTATTTT
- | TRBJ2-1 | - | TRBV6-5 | CASSPSRESDQFF | TGTGCCAGCAGCCCGAGCCGGGAGTCGGATCAGTTCTTC
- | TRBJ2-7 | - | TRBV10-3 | CAISDLLSYEQYF | TGTGCCATCAGTGACTTACTCTCCTACGAGCAGTACTTC
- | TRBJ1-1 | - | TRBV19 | CASSPRLGRVNTEAFF | TGTGCCAGTAGTCCCCGACTAGGAAGGGTCAACACTGAAGCTTTCTTT
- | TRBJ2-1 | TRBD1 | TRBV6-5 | CASSYGTGAQEQFF | TGTGCCAGCAGCTACGGGACAGGGGCTCAGGAGCAGTTCTTC
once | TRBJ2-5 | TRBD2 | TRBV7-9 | CASSRFGGEQETQYF | TGTGCCAGCAGCCGATTCGGGGGGGAACAAGAGACCCAGTACTTC
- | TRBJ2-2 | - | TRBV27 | CAAGSPNTGELFF | TGTGCAGCCGGGTCCCCTAACACCGGGGAGCTGTTTTTT
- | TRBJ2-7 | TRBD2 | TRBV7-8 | CASSLVGLAGNAIPYEQYF | TGTGCCAGCAGCTTAGTGGGACTAGCGGGGAACGCTATCCCCTACGAGCAGTACTTC